The entry below gives a single T cell receptor beta chain sequence along with its context. Its cognate antigen is unknown. The sample belongs to a study of cytomegalovirus exposure and HLA in healthy donors. Study-level information: HLA-typed donors contributed approximately 86 million unique TCRs, which were held in an early data release.

Researchers ran the PCR with 60 Vbeta and 13 Jbeta primers. TCRdb's table, derived via immunoSEQ multiplex PCR, lists solely in-frame clones and lacks some. Of around 170,000 clones detected, approximately 88% appear once; the ten largest clones hold 2% to 3%. Whole-study results and caveats: Versus the approximately 700-donor mean, an Asian-associated ancestry cluster reportedly showed fewer N-insertions in a later analysis. Despite most TCR sequences being rare, some public TCRs occurred in many donors. Researchers catalogued 150 or so TCR beta chains as cytomegalovirus-associated.

The CDR3 is 13 residues long. V was cut by 0 bases and J by 8 bases, with 9 bases left in between. In germline, CDR1 is SGHRS, CDR2 YFSETQ. The sample consisted of PBMCs. The source of this sequence is a woman in her 50s in good health and CMV-seropositive. The V call is TRBV5-1, the J call TRBJ2-1; D ambiguous. The CDR3 DNA sequence: TGCGCCAGCAGCTTGGTCGGAGCAGATGAGCAGTTCTTC. The encoded protein is CASSLVGADEQFF.